The 2 T cell receptor beta chains in this list originate from one sample, sequenced in a study of blood T cell repertoires in COVID-19. Sequencing was performed with immunoSEQ multiplex PCR; in TCRdb, only in-frame clones are kept and a portion is missing. The table has more than 300,000 clones, around 92% seen once. Material: peripheral blood. These TCRs come from a woman aged 30 to 39 with COVID-19, enrolled during active disease.

The chain links TRBV4-2 to TRBJ2-1; D call uncertain. CDR1 LGHNA and CDR2 YNFKEQ come from the germline V gene. The V end lost 3 bases, the J end lost 0 bases, and 12 bases lay between the germline ends. This CDR3 is built from 16 residues. CDR3 sequence reads: CASSHRRSSSYNEQFF. CDR3 sequence (DNA): TGTGCCAGCAGCCATCGGCGGTCGAGCTCCTACAATGAGCAGTTCTTC.

This clone was seen once. The chain uses TRBV4-1 and TRBJ1-2, with D possibly being TRBD1 (6 bases). The germline V gene has CDR1 MGHRA and CDR2 YSYEKL. V lost 0 bases and J lost 0, with 11 bases in between. This CDR3 is built from 16 residues. The CDR3 is CASSQEQGPPNYGYTF. CDR3 coding DNA: TGCGCCAGCAGCCAAGAACAGGGACCACCTAACTATGGCTACACCTTC.